Below, 12 T cell receptor beta chains from the same sample are listed, as sequenced in a study of OX40 agonist ivuxolimab in advanced cancers. Profiled with immunoSEQ multiplex PCR; TCRdb holds only in-frame clones, not every one. The sample has some 19,000 clones, 65% to 70% seen once. The source material was CD4+ or CD8+ T cells sorted from blood, sampled in a trial of the OX40 agonist ivuxolimab. The receptors originated from an adult with an advanced solid tumor such as melanoma, head and neck, liver or kidney cancer.

The chain employs TRBV28 and TRBJ1-2, with TRBD1 as a possible D gene (5 bases). The CDR3 has 13 residues. The germline V gene encodes CDR1 MDHEN and CDR2 SYDVKM. With 7 bases removed from V and 5 bases from J, the gap between germline ends came to 14 bases. DNA of the CDR3: TGTGCCAGCATCAAGTTGGGGGGTTATGGCTACACCTTC. Translation gives CASIKLGGYGYTF.

The V and J genes are TRBV7-2 and TRBJ2-7; a possible D gene is TRBD2 (7 bases). The germline gives CDR1 SGHTA, CDR2 FQGNSA. This CDR3 has 14 residues. Trimming shortened V by 3 bases and J by 1 base, and 10 bases separated the two germline ends. The CDR3 is CASSFAGASYEQYF. CDR3 in DNA: TGTGCCAGCAGCTTTGCGGGGGCGTCCTACGAGCAGTACTTC.

This chain links TRBV28 with TRBJ2-1; D remains unclear. CDR3 length: 13 residues. The V gene's germline CDR1 is MDHEN and CDR2 SYDVKM. The V gene lost 3 bases and the J gene lost 6 bases, with 9 bases spanning the gap. CDR3 coding DNA: TGTGCCAGCAGTTTGAGTTTTATCAATGAGCAGTTCTTC. Residues: CASSLSFINEQFF.

The chain employs TRBV7-9 and TRBJ2-7, with 11 nucleotides matching TRBD2. The CDR3 length is 15 residues. Germline lookup yields CDR1 SEHNR and CDR2 FQNEAQ (reference sequence). V dropped 5 bases and J dropped 2; count of bases not matched to a gene: 5. The DNA for the CDR3 is TGTGCCAGCAGCCCGACTAGCGGGGAAGCCTACGAGCAGTACTTC. It yields the protein CASSPTSGEAYEQYF. The variable domain in full, completed from reference TRBV7-9 and TRBJ2-7, reads DTGVSQNPRHKITKRGQNVTFRCDPISEHNRLYWYRQTLGQGPEFLTYFQNEAQLEKSRLLSDRFSAERPKGSFSTLEIQRTEQGDSAMYLCASSPTSGEAYEQYFGPGTRLTVT.

A few counts support this clone. The chain links TRBV9 to TRBJ2-7; D not resolved. V gave up 5 bases and J gave up 2 bases, with 11 bases separating them. Germline values: CDR1 SGDLS, CDR2 YYNGEE. This CDR3 region has 13 residues. Written as DNA, the CDR3 is TGTGCCAGCAGTCTGGGCCCGACCTACGAGCAGTACTTC. It codes for CASSLGPTYEQYF.

CDR3 nucleotide sequence: TGTGCCAGCATTCAAGAGAACACTGAAGCTTTCTTT. Its translation: CASIQENTEAFF. This chain connects TRBV6-6 to TRBJ1-1; D is unresolved. V shed 7 bases and J shed 1 base, with 7 bases lying between them. Germline CDR1 and CDR2: MNHNY and SVGAGI (reference sequence). This CDR3 is 12 amino acids long.

The V call is TRBV11-2, the J call TRBJ2-5; unclear D gene. Trimming removed 1 base at V and 1 base at J, with 13 bases between. Germline-derived CDR1 and CDR2 are SGHAT and FQNNGV. This CDR3 is 16 amino acids long. The DNA of the CDR3 is TGTGCCAGCAGCTTAGGGCTGGTTATCTCCCAAGAGACCCAGTACTTC. Its translation is CASSLGLVISQETQYF.

This rearrangement joins TRBV6-5 to TRBJ2-7; D perhaps matches TRBD1 (5 bases). V was shortened by 0 bases and J by 3 bases, with 12 bases between the two germline ends. CDR3 length: 15 residues. Germline V lookup: CDR1 MNHEY, CDR2 SVGAGI. DNA for the CDR3: TGTGCCAGCAGTTACTCCCAGGGTACGTTCTACGAGCAGTACTTC. Amino acids: CASSYSQGTFYEQYF.

V and J are TRBV6-1 and TRBJ2-7; perhaps TRBD2 as D (5 bases). Germline V CDR1 and CDR2: MNHNS, SASEGT. The CDR3 is 14 amino acids. Trimming removed 6 bases from V and 3 bases from J, with 15 bases in between. The CDR3, as DNA: TGTGCCAGCAGGGAGGTCCTGGCTGGCTACGAGCAGTACTTC. It yields the protein CASREVLAGYEQYF.

The chain combines TRBV6-6 with TRBJ2-7; the D gene is possibly TRBD2 (7 bases). Germline-derived CDR1 and CDR2 are MNHNY and SVGAGI (reference sequence). The V and J ends lost 0 bases and 2 bases respectively, with 8 bases between them. The CDR3 totals 14 residues. The CDR3 region is CASSYSGGPYEQYF. CDR3 nucleotide sequence: TGTGCCAGCAGTTACTCGGGGGGGCCCTACGAGCAGTACTTC.

V usage is TRBV10-3 and J usage is TRBJ2-2, with TRBD2 matching over 7 bases. Germline loops: CDR1 ENHRY, CDR2 SYGVKD. V trimming: 3 bases; J trimming: 4 bases; junction bases outside the gene matches: 5. The CDR3 spans 15 residues. CDR3 sequence (DNA): TGTGCCATCAGTGAAAAGCGGGACGGCACCGGGGAGCTGTTTTTT. Translation: CAISEKRDGTGELFF.

J is TRBJ2-7 and V is TRBV11-1; 7 bases map to TRBD1. In germline, CDR1 is SGHAT, CDR2 FQDESV (reference sequence). The CDR3 length is 14 residues. The V segment lost 3 bases and the J segment 5 bases; nucleotides outside the gene matches: 7. The DNA of the CDR3 is TGTGCCAGCAGCTTCGGCGAACAGGGGCACGAGCAGTACTTC. It is translated as CASSFGEQGHEQYF.